A selection of T cell receptor beta chains follows, all from one sample in a study of chronic HIV infection and antiretroviral therapy. TCRdb passed the 5' RACE reads through MiXCR, listing each CDR3 protein once. Of 40,000 to 50,000 distinct CDR3 sequences in the sample, 15% to 20% are singletons; the top ten hold approximately 3%. Sequencing was performed on peripheral blood. These receptor sequences come from an adult who had HIV and had not received antiretroviral therapy, or was an uninfected healthy control (not recorded which). Each CDR3 is given with its conserved first and last residue. The D gene is left open where the match is weak. Not all rows give a size; the values are once, few, many and, for expanded clones, a class.

TRBV2	TRBJ1-5	TRBD1	.	TGTGCCAGCAGAGATACTAGGGGGCCCAGGATGAATCAGCCCCAGCATTTT	CASRDTRGPRMNQPQHF
TRBV28	TRBJ2-7	TRBD1	.	TGTGCCAGCAGTTCGTCAGGGACAGGGTTTTACGAGCAGTACTTC	CASSSSGTGFYEQYF
TRBV28	TRBJ1-2	.	few	TGTGCCAGCAGTCCTGGGGGGGGGGGCTACACCTTC	CASSPGGGGYTF
TRBV9	TRBJ2-3	TRBD2	many	TGTGCCAGCAGCGAGGAAGGTCTAGCGGGAGGAGATACGCAGTATTTT	CASSEEGLAGGDTQYF
TRBV10-1	TRBJ1-1	.	few	TGCGCCAGCAGTGACCCCTCAGGGCCGGGCACTGAAGCTTTCTTT	CASSDPSGPGTEAFF
TRBV5-4	TRBJ2-6	.	.	TGTGCCAGCAGCGGGGCCAAACGGGCCAACGTCCTGACTTTC	CASSGAKRANVLTF
TRBV5-1	TRBJ2-7	.	few	TGCGCCAGCAGCCATCCTTCGTCAGTCTCCTACGAGCAGTACTTC	CASSHPSSVSYEQYF
TRBV11-2	TRBJ1-1	.	few	TGTGCCAGCAGCTCGATTCGGGTGAACACTGAAGCTTTCTTT	CASSSIRVNTEAFF
TRBV3-1	TRBJ1-4	.	few	TGTGCCAGCAGCGATCGGGACGCCAGGGCTAATGAAAAACTGTTTTTT	CASSDRDARANEKLFF
TRBV11-1	TRBJ1-6	.	.	TGTGCCAGCAGCTTAGCTTCTCGACGTTCACCCCTCCACTTT	CASSLASRRSPLHF
TRBV20-1	TRBJ1-1	.	.	TGCAGTGCTAGGTTCCCCCTGGACCCCGGGCGGAAAGCTTTCTTT	CSARFPLDPGRKAFF
TRBV28	TRBJ2-1	.	.	TGTGCCAGCAGTGGGGGTGGGACTCTAAACAATGAGCAGTTCTTC	CASSGGGTLNNEQFF
TRBV28	TRBJ1-5	.	few	TGTGCCAGCAGTTCAGGGCACCGCCGTGGACAGCTTAATCAGCCCCAGCATTTT	CASSSGHRRGQLNQPQHF
TRBV7-9	TRBJ2-7	.	.	TGTGCCAGCAGCTGGCGGGACAACTCCTACGAGCAGTACTTC	CASSWRDNSYEQYF
TRBV29-1	TRBJ1-5	.	.	TGCAGCGTTGAAGATCTTCCCAATCAGCCCCAGCATTTT	CSVEDLPNQPQHF
TRBV25-1	TRBJ1-3	.	.	TGTGCCAGCAGTCAAGGCCCTGGTGGAAACACCATATATTTT	CASSQGPGGNTIYF
TRBV27	TRBJ1-1	TRBD1	few	TGTGCCAGCAGTACTATAAAACTCAGGGGGTCTGAAGCTTTCTTT	CASSTIKLRGSEAFF
TRBV4-1	TRBJ2-3	TRBD2	few	TGCGCCAGCAGCCAAGATTACGGGAGGGCTGCAGATACGCAGTATTTT	CASSQDYGRAADTQYF
TRBV5-1	TRBJ2-6	.	few	TGCGCCAGCAGCTCTGCAGGGGCCAACGTCCTGACTTTC	CASSSAGANVLTF
TRBV9	TRBJ2-7	.	few	TGTGCCAGCAGCGATGGCCTCGGCGAGCAGTACTTC	CASSDGLGEQYF
TRBV2	TRBJ2-3	.	few	TGTGCCAGCAGTACCATGGCAGATACGCAGTATTTT	CASSTMADTQYF
TRBV29-1	TRBJ1-4	.	.	TGCAGCGCCAAGGACTGGCCTAATGAAAAACTGTTTTTT	CSAKDWPNEKLFF
TRBV20-1	TRBJ2-5	.	.	TGCAGTGCCTTACAGGGACCCGATGACACCCAGTACTTC	CSALQGPDDTQYF
TRBV28	TRBJ1-2	.	few	TGTGCCAGCAGTCTAAGAAACTATGGCTACACCTTC	CASSLRNYGYTF
TRBV29-1	TRBJ2-3	TRBD1	few	TGCAGCGTCGGGACAGGGGGCCCGACAGATACGCAGTATTTT	CSVGTGGPTDTQYF
TRBV7-8	TRBJ2-7	.	few	TGTGCCAGCAGCTTCCCCGGAGGAGCCGTGCCCTACGAGCAGTACTTC	CASSFPGGAVPYEQYF
TRBV19	TRBJ1-5	.	few	TGTGCCAGTACCCGGGACGCAAACAGGGCCGAAGGGGGCAATCAGCCCCAGCATTTT	CASTRDANRAEGGNQPQHF
TRBV28	TRBJ2-5	.	medium-sized	TGTGCCAGCAGTTTACCGCGGGGCATGTCTCCATACTTC	CASSLPRGMSPYF
TRBV27	TRBJ2-1	.	.	TGTGCCAGCAGTTTAGCTGGGGAACCCAATGAGCAGTTCTTC	CASSLAGEPNEQFF
TRBV28	TRBJ2-3	.	few	TGTGCCAGCAGTCCCGGGCACCAAACGCAGTATTTT	CASSPGHQTQYF
TRBV28	TRBJ2-7	TRBD2	.	TGTGCCAGCAGTCTGCCCGGGACTAGAGGTCGCGAGCAGTACTTC	CASSLPGTRGREQYF
TRBV27	TRBJ2-7	TRBD2	few	TGTGCCAGCAGTCCGGGGGGACCACTCTACGAGCAGTACTTC	CASSPGGPLYEQYF
TRBV3-1	TRBJ2-7	TRBD2	few	TGTGCCAGCAGCCGACTTCTAGAACTAGCGGGGGCCAAACCCTACGAGCAGTACTTC	CASSRLLELAGAKPYEQYF
TRBV29-1	TRBJ2-1	.	few	TGCAGCGGGGGGCGCCCATCCTACAATGAGCAGTTCTTC	CSGGRPSYNEQFF
TRBV20-1	TRBJ1-5	.	few	TGCAGTGCTAGGGGGGCACAAGCACGCCGCAGCAATCAGCCCCAGCATTTT	CSARGAQARRSNQPQHF
TRBV15	TRBJ1-3	.	.	TGTGCCACCAGTGATGACCCCAGGCGCCTCTCTGGAAACACCATATATTTT	CATSDDPRRLSGNTIYF
TRBV28	TRBJ2-7	TRBD1	.	TGTGCCAGCAGTTTAGACAGGGCCTCCCCCTCCTACGAGCAGTACTTC	CASSLDRASPSYEQYF
TRBV27	TRBJ1-1	TRBD1	.	TGTGCCAGCAGTTTAGGGACAGGGCTGAACACTGAAGCTTTCTTT	CASSLGTGLNTEAFF
TRBV2	TRBJ2-6	.	few	TGTGCCAGCAAGATCTCTGGGGCCAACGTCCTGACTTTC	CASKISGANVLTF
TRBV28	TRBJ1-1	.	few	TGTGCCAGCAGTTCTGGGGGGGACATACGTTCTGAAGCTTTCTTT	CASSSGGDIRSEAFF
TRBV10-3	TRBJ1-1	.	.	TGTGCCATCAGTGAGTGGAGGTTGAACACTGAAGCTTTCTTT	CAISEWRLNTEAFF
TRBV29-1	TRBJ2-4	TRBD1	medium-sized	TGCAGCGTTGTAGGGGGCAGTAACGGAAACATTCAGTACTTC	CSVVGGSNGNIQYF
TRBV2	TRBJ1-5	.	.	TGTGCCAGCAGTTTACGGTCGCCGTTAAGCAATCAGCCCCAGCATTTT	CASSLRSPLSNQPQHF
TRBV20-1	TRBJ1-3	.	.	TGCAGTGCTAGGGCTGCCTCTGGAAACACCATATATTTT	CSARAASGNTIYF
TRBV29-1	TRBJ2-7	.	.	TGCAGCGTCGTGGAGGGCGAGCAGTACTTC	CSVVEGEQYF
TRBV30	TRBJ1-2	TRBD1	few	TGTGCCTGGAGTCTGGACAGGTACTATGGCTACACCTTC	CAWSLDRYYGYTF
TRBV30	TRBJ1-1	TRBD1	.	TGTGCCTGGGAGGGGACAGGGTATACTGAAGCTTTCTTT	CAWEGTGYTEAFF
TRBV4-1	TRBJ1-6	TRBD1	many	TGCGCCAGCAGCCAGGGGGACAGTCGGAATTCACCCCTCCACTTT	CASSQGDSRNSPLHF
TRBV11-1	TRBJ1-1	.	few	TGTGCCAGCAGCTCCAGGGACACTGAAGCTTTCTTT	CASSSRDTEAFF
TRBV9	TRBJ1-1	.	.	TGTGCCAGCAGCCCCAGAGGTGAGGTGAACACTGAAGCTTTCTTT	CASSPRGEVNTEAFF
TRBV20-1	TRBJ2-1	TRBD2	.	TGCAGTGCTAGTGATCTCTCGGGGGGTTTCTCCTACAATGAGCAGTTCTTC	CSASDLSGGFSYNEQFF
TRBV5-1	TRBJ2-3	.	few	TGCGCCAGCAGCTTGGAAGTAAATACGCAGTATTTT	CASSLEVNTQYF
TRBV29-1	TRBJ2-3	TRBD2	.	TGCAGCGTCTCTAGCGGGGGGAGCACAGATACGCAGTATTTT	CSVSSGGSTDTQYF
TRBV4-1	TRBJ2-7	.	.	TGCGCCAGCAGTCGATTAGCGGCGAGCGAAACCTACGAGCAGTACTTC	CASSRLAASETYEQYF
TRBV11-2	TRBJ1-1	TRBD1	.	TGTGCCAGCAGCCTAGGACAGGGGGCTATTGAAGCTTTCTTT	CASSLGQGAIEAFF
TRBV2	TRBJ1-6	.	.	TGTGCCAGCACCCTCCGACGGGGGGCTGATAATTCACCCCTCCACTTT	CASTLRRGADNSPLHF
TRBV5-1	TRBJ2-3	.	.	TGCGCCAGCAGCATAGAGTATGATACGCAGTATTTT	CASSIEYDTQYF
TRBV7-2	TRBJ2-3	TRBD2	many	TGTGCCAGCAGCTTAGACTTCGGGGGATGGGGAGGGAGCACAGATACGCAGTATTTT	CASSLDFGGWGGSTDTQYF
TRBV11-2	TRBJ2-7	TRBD1	.	TGTGCCAGCAGCTCCACCGGGACAGGGCCCTACGAGCAGTACTTC	CASSSTGTGPYEQYF